The rows below give T cell receptor beta chains drawn from one sample of a study of tumor-infiltrating lymphocytes in primary liver carcinoma. MiXCR was run by TCRdb on the multiplex PCR reads, yielding one entry per CDR3 protein. In the table there are around 330,000 distinct CDR3 sequences, approximately 54% of which are singletons. The specimen was peripheral blood. These receptors were taken from a woman aged 25 to 39 with primary liver carcinoma and hepatitis B virus infection. The CDR3 runs from the conserved cysteine through the conserved F or W. The order of the fields is V gene, J gene, clone size, D gene, CDR3 protein, CDR3 DNA. D genes are given only for firm matches. Rows give clone size only sometimes, using once, few, many, or a class for an expanded clone.

TRBV11-2,TRBJ1-2,.,TRBD1,CASTRAGGDYGYTF,TGTGCCAGCACCCGGGCAGGGGGTGACTATGGCTACACCTTC
TRBV11-2,TRBJ1-3,.,.,CASSLGQGGSGNTIYF,TGTGCCAGCAGCTTAGGACAAGGGGGATCTGGAAACACCATATATTTT
TRBV4-2,TRBJ2-3,many,TRBD2,CASSLRLAGNTDTQYF,TGTGCCAGCAGCCTTCGACTAGCGGGGAACACAGATACGCAGTATTTT
TRBV11-2,TRBJ2-5,.,.,CTSTTWTGETQYF,TGTACCAGCACGACCTGGACGGGAGAGACCCAGTACTTC
TRBV4-3,TRBJ2-7,many,.,CASSPTTGSYEQYF,TGCGCCAGCAGCCCCACGACAGGTTCCTACGAGCAGTACTTC
TRBV7-9,TRBJ2-1,.,.,CASSGSGEGGFHNEQFF,TGTGCCAGCAGCGGGTCAGGGGAGGGGGGCTTTCACAATGAGCAGTTCTTC
TRBV11-2,TRBJ1-2,many,.,CASSLEAGTPYGYTF,TGTGCCAGCAGCTTGGAGGCCGGGACTCCGTATGGCTACACCTTC
TRBV11-2,TRBJ2-3,.,TRBD2,CASSSPREALDTQCF,TGTGCCAGCAGCTCCCCGCGGGAGGCCTTGGATACGCAGTGTTTT
TRBV29-1,TRBJ2-1,.,.,CSVASGSVVDEQFF,TGCAGCGTTGCTTCCGGGAGCGTAGTCGATGAGCAGTTCTTC
TRBV6-6,TRBJ2-7,once,TRBD2,CASRVAGRYEQYF,TGTGCCAGCAGGGTAGCGGGTAGATACGAGCAGTATTTC
TRBV4-1,TRBJ2-6,.,TRBD2,CASRGLAVGSGADVLTF,TGCGCCAGCAGGGGACTAGCGGTTGGCTCTGGGGCCGACGTCCTGACTTTC
TRBV28,TRBJ1-2,.,.,CASSPLGTYNYGYTF,TGTGCCAGCAGCCCCCTCGGGACTTATAACTATGGCTACACCTTC
TRBV29-1,TRBJ2-7,.,.,CSAAWGQGSYEQYF,.
TRBV30,TRBJ2-5,.,.,CAWSVVRKETQYF,TGTGCCTGGAGTGTAGTTAGAAAAGAGACCCAGTACTTC
TRBV12-3/TRBV12-4,TRBJ2-1,few,TRBD2,CASSNGGSVINEQFF,TGTGCCAGCAGTAATGGCGGGAGTGTTATCAATGAGCAGTTCTTC
TRBV6-2/TRBV6-3,TRBJ1-2,.,.,CASCDHNSANYGYTF,TGTGCCAGCTGCGACCATAACTCAGCTAACTATGGCTACACCTTC
TRBV2,TRBJ1-5,.,TRBD1,CASSGQGAHNQPQHF,TGTGCCAGCAGTGGTCAGGGGGCCCATAATCAGCCCCAGCATTTT
TRBV5-4,TRBJ2-5,.,.,CASSSRMETQYF,TGTGCCAGCAGCTCTAGGATGGAGACCCAGTACTTC
TRBV6-6,TRBJ2-3,.,.,CASSLFSGTGRTDTQYF,TGTGCCAGCAGTTTGTTCTCGGGCACAGGGAGGACAGATACGCAGTATTTT
TRBV28,TRBJ2-7,.,.,CASSLSISHAYEQYF,TGTGCCAGCAGTTTATCCATCTCACATGCCTACGAGCAGTACTTC
TRBV5-6,TRBJ1-5,.,TRBD1,CASSSGQYNQPQHF,TGTGCCAGCAGCTCGGGACAGTATAATCAGCCCCAGCATTTT
TRBV11-1,TRBJ2-1,many,TRBD1,CASSFETGESDEQFF,TGTGCCAGCAGCTTCGAAACAGGGGAGAGCGATGAGCAGTTCTTC
TRBV10-2,TRBJ2-3,many,.,CASRLGLSTDTQYF,TGCGCCAGCAGGTTAGGACTAAGCACAGATACGCAGTATTTT
TRBV2,TRBJ1-4,.,TRBD1,CAGRPNRGQTNEKLFF,TGTGCCGGCAGACCTAACAGGGGGCAAACTAATGAAAAACTGTTTTTT
TRBV4-1,TRBJ2-7,.,TRBD1,CASKSAGGGYEQHF,TGCGCCAGCAAATCCGCAGGGGGCGGTTACGAGCAGCACTTC
TRBV5-1,TRBJ2-1,few,.,CASSGTGSTYNEQFF,TGCGCCAGCAGCGGCACAGGTTCCACCTACAATGAGCAGTTCTTC
TRBV6-5,TRBJ2-1,.,.,CASREYRSSYNEQFF,TGTGCCAGCAGGGAATACAGGAGCTCCTACAATGAGCAGTTCTTC
TRBV14,TRBJ2-5,.,.,CDSSLRQETQYF,TGTGACAGCAGCCTAAGACAAGAGACCCAGTACTTC
TRBV7-8,TRBJ1-2,few,TRBD1,CASSLATPKGGGQETGYTF,TGTGCCAGCAGCTTAGCCACCCCGAAGGGGGGGGGACAGGAGACTGGCTACACCTTC
TRBV11-2,TRBJ1-5,.,.,CASSLGGQPSQPQHF,TGTGCCAGCAGTTTAGGGGGGCAGCCCAGTCAGCCCCAGCATTTT
TRBV11-2,TRBJ1-5,.,TRBD1,CASSIVGTGPVDQPQHF,TGTGCCAGCAGTATAGTAGGGACAGGGCCGGTGGATCAGCCCCAGCATTTT
TRBV6-5,TRBJ1-3,.,.,CTSSSSGNTIYF,TGTACCAGCAGCTCCTCTGGAAACACCATATATTTT
TRBV4-3,TRBJ2-3,.,.,CASSRMADTDTQYF,TGCGCCAGCAGCCGGATGGCGGACACAGATACGCAGTATTTT
TRBV12-3/TRBV12-4,TRBJ2-3,many,.,CASSLKGTDTQYF,TGTGCCAGCAGTTTAAAAGGCACAGATACGCAGTATTTT
TRBV29-1,TRBJ2-3,once,.,CSVGQGGADTQYF,TGCAGTGTAGGACAGGGAGGGGCAGATACGCAGTATTTT
TRBV4-2,TRBJ2-1,.,.,CASSQEPGGSYNEQFF,TGTGCCAGCAGCCAAGAGCCTGGAGGCTCCTACAATGAGCAGTTCTTC
TRBV6-1,TRBJ2-7,.,TRBD1,CASSAGTGVGEQYF,TGTGCCAGCAGCGCGGGGACAGGAGTAGGCGAGCAGTACTTC
TRBV13,TRBJ2-7,.,TRBD1,CASSYMGQGEGKQYF,TGTGCCAGCAGCTACATGGGACAGGGAGAGGGAAAGCAGTACTTC
TRBV29-1,TRBJ1-5,many,TRBD1,CSVEVQGDQPQHF,TGCAGCGTTGAAGTACAGGGGGATCAGCCCCAGCATTTT
TRBV11-3,TRBJ2-2,many,.,CASSLMSAGGELFF,TGTGCCAGCAGCTTAATGTCTGCCGGCGGGGAGCTGTTTTTT
TRBV9,TRBJ2-1,.,.,CASSVEGTGPETQFF,TGTGCCAGCAGCGTAGAAGGAACAGGACCAGAGACCCAGTTCTTC
TRBV6-1,TRBJ2-2,few,.,CASSDRGLAGELFF,TGTGCCAGCAGTGACAGGGGTTTGGCCGGGGAGCTGTTTTTT
TRBV6-6,TRBJ2-5,few,TRBD1,CASGRQGSKETQYF,TGTGCCAGCGGTCGACAGGGTAGCAAAGAGACCCAGTACTTC
TRBV29-1,TRBJ2-7,.,TRBD1,CSLELGQGANYVQYF,TGCAGCCTTGAATTGGGACAGGGGGCTAACTACGTGCAGTACTTC
TRBV11-3,TRBJ2-4,many,TRBD2,CASSAATSGRAGAKNIQYF,TGTGCCAGCAGCGCAGCGACTAGCGGGAGGGCTGGGGCCAAAAACATTCAGTACTTC
TRBV12-3/TRBV12-4,TRBJ2-6,.,TRBD1,CASGPTGMAFGANVLTF,TGTGCCAGCGGACCGACAGGGATGGCCTTTGGGGCCAACGTCCTGACTTTC
TRBV4-1,TRBJ2-7,many,.,CASSQQGLREQYF,TGCGCCAGCAGCCAGCAGGGATTAAGAGAGCAGTACTTC
TRBV11-3,TRBJ2-1,.,TRBD2,CASRERGGEQFF,TGCGCCAGCAGGGAAAGGGGAGGGGAGCAGTTCTTC
TRBV12-5,TRBJ1-2,.,.,CASGFDSSFSYGYIF,TGTGCTAGTGGTTTCGACAGTTCCTTTTCCTATGGCTACATCTTC
TRBV5-1,TRBJ2-1,few,.,CASSPVGGGSEEQFF,TGCGCCAGCAGCCCCGTGGGGGGGGGCTCTGAGGAGCAGTTCTTC
TRBV10-1,TRBJ2-3,.,.,CASTTPEDTQYF,TGCGCCAGCACCACCCCCGAGGATACGCAGTATTTT
TRBV12-3/TRBV12-4,TRBJ1-1,.,TRBD1,CASEYSPGQNTEALF,TGTGCCAGCGAGTATTCTCCGGGACAGAACACTGAAGCTTTATTT
TRBV7-2,TRBJ2-1,.,TRBD2,CASSHPSGESSYNEQFF,TGTGCCAGCAGCCATCCAAGCGGGGAGAGCTCCTACAATGAGCAGTTCTTC
TRBV14,TRBJ1-4,few,.,CASSAWGEKLFF,TGTGCCAGCAGCGCGTGGGGGGAAAAACTGTTTTTT